These 13 T cell receptor beta chains were all obtained from the same sample, sequenced in a study of blood T cell repertoires in COVID-19. Produced via immunoSEQ multiplex PCR; TCRdb's table is partial and in-frame only. The table records 65,000 to 85,000 clones, 85% to 90% of them present only once. The sample comprised peripheral blood. The receptors shown here come from a human donor in a cohort sampled during active COVID-19.

The chain joins TRBV5-1 to TRBJ2-3, with 9 bases aligning to TRBD2. CDR3 length: 15 amino acids. Germline loops: CDR1 SGHRS, CDR2 YFSETQ. Trimming at V came to 1 base and at J to 6 bases, leaving 6 bases not matched to a gene. The chain's CDR3 is CASSLWASGKDTQYF. Written as DNA, the CDR3 is TGCGCCAGCAGCTTGTGGGCTAGCGGGAAGGATACGCAGTATTTT. Combining the CDR3 with reference TRBV5-1 and TRBJ2-3 gives the whole variable domain KAGVTQTPRYLIKTRGQQVTLSCSPISGHRSVSWYQQTPGQGLQFLFEYFSETQRNKGNFPGRFSGRQFSNSRSEMNVSTLELGDSALYLCASSLWASGKDTQYFGPGTRLTVL.

The V and J genes are TRBV7-2 and TRBJ2-5; TRBD2 agrees at 7 bases. Germline assignment: CDR1 SGHTA and CDR2 FQGNSA. The junction had 7 bases not matched to a gene; V was cut back by 0 bases and J by 3 bases. The CDR3 loop spans 16 amino acids. CDR3 region: CASSLAWRGREETQYF. CDR3 coding DNA: TGTGCCAGCAGCTTAGCGTGGCGGGGGAGGGAAGAGACCCAGTACTTC.

V gene TRBV3-1 (or the pseudogene TRBV3-2) combines with J gene TRBJ1-2; D is unresolved. The V gene's germline CDR1 is LGHDT and CDR2 YNNKEL (reference sequence). Trimming took 6 bases from V and 0 from J, leaving 5 bases between them. This CDR3 comprises 12 residues. In nucleotides, the CDR3 is TGTGCCAGCAGTTATTCTAACTATGGCTACACCTTC. It specifies CASSYSNYGYTF.

This chain joins TRBV4-2 and TRBJ2-2; perhaps TRBD2 as D (6 bases). CDR3 length: 15 amino acids. Germline V gene sequence: CDR1 LGHNA, CDR2 YNFKEQ. Between the trimmed V and J ends, which lost 0 bases and 5 bases, there was a span of 10 bases. CDR3 loop: CASSQDLARTGELFF. CDR3 in DNA: TGTGCCAGCAGCCAAGATCTAGCGAGAACCGGGGAGCTGTTTTTT.

This chain joins TRBV19 and TRBJ2-1, with D possibly being TRBD1 (6 bases). CDR3 length: 14 residues. Germline assignment: CDR1 LNHDA and CDR2 SQIVND (reference sequence). V was pared by 7 bases and J by 5 bases, with 15 bases between. DNA of the CDR3: TGTGCCAGTACCCCTGGAGGACAGAACAATGAGCAGTTCTTC. Protein product: CASTPGGQNNEQFF.

The CDR3 coding sequence is TGTGCCAGCAGCTTTATAGGGGCCCGGGAGACCCAGTACTTC. This gives the protein CASSFIGARETQYF. This chain joins TRBV5-6 and TRBJ2-5, with D perhaps TRBD1 (5 bases). Between the trimmed V and J ends, which lost 2 bases and 5 bases, there was a span of 13 bases. Germline loops: CDR1 SGHDT, CDR2 YYEEEE. The CDR3 spans 14 residues.

The rearrangement uses TRBV18 and TRBJ1-2; TRBD1 matches at 8 bases. Losses at the gene ends were 4 bases for V and 10 bases for J; bases not matched to a gene: 8. Germline V gives CDR1 KGHSH, CDR2 LQKENI. The CDR3 length is 13 residues. CDR3 in DNA: TGTGCCAGCTCACTTGGGACAGGATCTGACTACACCTTC. Its translation: CASSLGTGSDYTF.

This clone was picked up a small number of times. The V gene is TRBV6-5, the J gene TRBJ1-2, with a possible D match to TRBD1 (5 bases). In germline, CDR1 is MNHEY, CDR2 SVGAGI. This CDR3 is built from 14 residues. V gave up 6 bases and J gave up 2 bases, with 13 bases separating them. DNA of the CDR3: TGTGCCAGCAGCGGGGGGGGATTAAACTATGGCTACACCTTC. This encodes CASSGGGLNYGYTF.

This sequence joins TRBV4-3 and TRBJ1-2; 9 positions agree with TRBD1. The CDR3 is 15 residues long. The V and J ends lost 4 bases and 3 bases, in that order; junction bases with no gene match: 6. CDR1 LGHNA and CDR2 YSLEER come from the germline V gene. The CDR3 DNA reads as TGCGCCAGCAGCCCCCGGGACAGGGAGTACTATGGCTACACCTTC. It is translated as CASSPRDREYYGYTF.

This clone has a single count. The chain links TRBV6-5 to TRBJ2-7; 12 bases are shared with TRBD2. Germline V gene data show CDR1 as MNHEY and CDR2 as SVGAGI. The CDR3 has 15 amino acids. V trimming: 2 bases; J trimming: 7 bases; junction bases outside the gene matches: 6. The CDR3 loop reads CASSYRTSGMSEQYF. In DNA, the CDR3 is TGTGCCAGCAGTTACCGGACTAGCGGGATGAGTGAGCAGTACTTC.

The V and J genes are TRBV7-6 and TRBJ2-3, with 11 bases matching TRBD2. Germline V gives CDR1 SGHVS, CDR2 FNYEAQ. Unmatched junction bases numbered 8, after V lost 1 base and J lost 5 bases. This CDR3 is 17 amino acids long. The CDR3 DNA reads TGTGCCAGCAGCTTAGGGGCTAGCGGGGGGCCGGGAGATACGCAGTATTTT. Amino acid sequence: CASSLGASGGPGDTQYF.

The gene calls are TRBV3-1 (or the pseudogene TRBV3-2) and TRBJ2-7, with 9 bases identical to TRBD2. V gave up 2 bases and J gave up 1 base; unmatched junction bases: 3. Germline V CDR1 and CDR2: LGHDT, YNNKEL (reference sequence). This CDR3 has 15 residues. This CDR3 is CASSQIAGASYEQYF. CDR3 coding DNA: TGTGCCAGCAGCCAAATAGCGGGAGCTTCCTACGAGCAGTACTTC.

The rearrangement links TRBV12-3 or TRBV12-4 to TRBJ2-3; D gene uncertain. The CDR3 is 13 residues long. V was clipped by 5 bases and J by 2 bases, with 8 bases between them. For the CDR3, the DNA is TGTGCCAGCAGTATCAGCGTCACAGATACGCAGTATTTT. Translating gives CASSISVTDTQYF.